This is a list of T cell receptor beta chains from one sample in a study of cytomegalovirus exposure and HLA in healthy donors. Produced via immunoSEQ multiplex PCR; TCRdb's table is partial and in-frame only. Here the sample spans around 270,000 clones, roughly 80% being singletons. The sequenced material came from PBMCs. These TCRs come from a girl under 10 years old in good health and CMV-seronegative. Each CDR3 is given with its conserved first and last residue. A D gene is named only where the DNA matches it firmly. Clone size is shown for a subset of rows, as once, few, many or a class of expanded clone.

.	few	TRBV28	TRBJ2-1	CASREGQGSNEQFF	TGTGCCAGCAGGGAGGGGCAGGGCAGCAATGAGCAGTTCTTC
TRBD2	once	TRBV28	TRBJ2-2	CASSLGLAGGVGELFF	TGTGCCAGCAGTTTGGGACTAGCGGGGGGAGTCGGGGAGCTGTTTTTT
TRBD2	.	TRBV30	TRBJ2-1	CAWSPSGVNYNEQFF	TGTGCCTGGAGTCCTAGCGGGGTAAACTACAATGAGCAGTTCTTC
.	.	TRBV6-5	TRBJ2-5	CASYQGGGKGETQYF	TGTGCCAGTTATCAGGGAGGGGGTAAAGGAGAGACCCAGTACTTC
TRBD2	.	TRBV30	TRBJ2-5	CAWTSIGDYQETQYF	TGTGCCTGGACCAGCATAGGGGACTATCAAGAGACCCAGTACTTC
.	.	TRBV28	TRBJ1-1	CASSLGFATEAFF	TGTGCCAGCAGTTTAGGCTTTGCCACTGAAGCTTTCTTT
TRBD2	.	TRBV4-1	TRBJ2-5	CASSQDRDTDLAGVGETQYF	TGCGCCAGCAGCCAAGACCGCGACACCGACCTAGCGGGGGTGGGAGAGACCCAGTACTTC
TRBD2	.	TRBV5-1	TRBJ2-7	CASSLGSGRNEQYF	TGCGCCAGCAGCTTGGGTAGCGGGAGAAACGAGCAGTACTTC
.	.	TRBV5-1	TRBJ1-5	CASSSETNQPQHF	TGCGCCAGCAGCTCCGAGACAAATCAGCCCCAGCATTTT
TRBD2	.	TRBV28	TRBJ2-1	CASSLGASGRGYEQFF	TGTGCCAGCAGCCTAGGGGCTAGCGGGAGGGGATATGAGCAGTTCTTC
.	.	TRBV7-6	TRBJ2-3	CASSFLGRSTDTQYF	TGTGCCAGCAGCTTTTTGGGCAGAAGCACAGATACGCAGTATTTT
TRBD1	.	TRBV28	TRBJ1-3	CASSSPGQGTLSTSGNTIYF	TGTGCCAGCAGTTCCCCGGGACAGGGGACCCTATCCACCTCTGGAAACACCATATATTTT
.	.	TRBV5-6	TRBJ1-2	CASRKEGLANYGYTF	TGTGCCAGCAGAAAGGAGGGGCTAGCTAACTATGGCTACACCTTC